This TCR beta chain stems from a study of T cell clonotyping in hematopoietic cell transplantation. Study results and limitations: After transplant, recipient diversity fell while pathologically expanded clonotypes grew through day 180. Graft donor and pretransplant recipient Inverse Simpson Index values predicted broader posttransplant TCR diversity. Few recipient clonotypes overlapped donors; over 95% were de novo at given depth.

This table comes from immunoSEQ multiplex PCR, and its TCRdb copy is limited to in-frame clones, with some not included. The sample has tens of thousands of clones, around 95% seen once. Points on this clone: Antigen specificity is unknown.

The CDR3 is 16 amino acids. CDR1 and CDR2 (germline): MNHNS, SASEGT. The J segment lost 6 bases and the V segment lost 1 base, leaving 9 bases of the junction unmatched. The genes are TRBV6-1 and TRBJ2-1, with TRBD2 matching over 7 bases. This TCR was recovered from a woman in her fifties or sixties in good health. Some clones in this sample may be carry-over from other donors' samples. The sample comprised peripheral blood mononuclear cells. The CDR3 region has the DNA TGTGCCAGCAGTGAAGGGGTCGGGGGAGGGCTCAATGAGCAGTTCTTC. This translates into CASSEGVGGGLNEQFF.